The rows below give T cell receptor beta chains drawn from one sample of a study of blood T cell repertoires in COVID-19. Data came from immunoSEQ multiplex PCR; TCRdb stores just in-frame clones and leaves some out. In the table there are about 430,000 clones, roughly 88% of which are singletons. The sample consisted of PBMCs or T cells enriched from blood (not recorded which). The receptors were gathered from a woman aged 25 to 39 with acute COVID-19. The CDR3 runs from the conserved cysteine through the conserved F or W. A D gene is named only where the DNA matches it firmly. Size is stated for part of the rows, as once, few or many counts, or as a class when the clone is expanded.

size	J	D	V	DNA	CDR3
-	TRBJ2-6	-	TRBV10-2	TGCGCCAGCAGTGACGGTGGGGCCAACGTCCTGACTTTC	CASSDGGANVLTF
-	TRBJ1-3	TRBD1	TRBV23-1	TGCGCCAGCAGTCAATCGAGACAGGGGGCTGGAAACACCATATATTTT	CASSQSRQGAGNTIYF
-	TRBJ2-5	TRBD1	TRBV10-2	TGCGCCAGCATCGGGGACAGCCAAGAGACCCAGTACTTC	CASIGDSQETQYF
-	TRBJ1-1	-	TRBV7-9	TGTGCCAGCAGCTCCGAGGACAGACCGAACACTGAAGCTTTCTTT	CASSSEDRPNTEAFF
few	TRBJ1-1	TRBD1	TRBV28	TGTGCCAGCAGCGGGTCAAGGGGGCGGAGGACTGAAGCTTTCTTT	CASSGSRGRRTEAFF
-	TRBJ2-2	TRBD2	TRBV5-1	TGCGCCAGCAGCCCGGGGGGGCCAGTCGGGGAGCTGTTTTTT	CASSPGGPVGELFF
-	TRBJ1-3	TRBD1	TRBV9	TGTGCCAGCAGCGTAGGGGACAGGGGGGATAATGGAAACACCATATATTTT	CASSVGDRGDNGNTIYF
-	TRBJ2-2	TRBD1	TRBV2	TGTGCCAGCAGCTTCCAGGGGGTAGTAGCCGGGGAGCTGTTTTTT	CASSFQGVVAGELFF
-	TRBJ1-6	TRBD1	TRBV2	TGTGCCAGCAGTGTGGGACAGAGCAGTTCCTATAATTCACCCCTCCACTTT	CASSVGQSSSYNSPLHF
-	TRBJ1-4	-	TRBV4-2	TGTGCCAGCAGCCAAGACGGGCCGGGGGATGAAAAACTGTTTTTT	CASSQDGPGDEKLFF
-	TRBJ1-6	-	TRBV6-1	TGTGCCAGCAGTGAAGCATCATCACCCCTCCACTTT	CASSEASSPLHF
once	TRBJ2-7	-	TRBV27	TGTGCCAGCAGTCCATACAGGGACCGCGGGAGCGAGCAGTACTTC	CASSPYRDRGSEQYF
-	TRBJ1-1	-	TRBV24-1	TGTGCCACCAGTGCCCCTAACACTGAAGCTTTCTTT	CATSAPNTEAFF
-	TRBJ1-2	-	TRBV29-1	TGCAGCTCCCAACGGGGTACCTATGGCTACACCTTC	CSSQRGTYGYTF
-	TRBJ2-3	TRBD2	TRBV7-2	TGTGCCAGCAGCACAACAGGTGCGGGGGGCCCCCCCGGTACGCAGTATTTT	CASSTTGAGGPPGTQYF
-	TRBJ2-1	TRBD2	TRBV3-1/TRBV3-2	TGTGCCAGCAGCCCCAGAGCGGGGGGGTCCCCTGAGCAGTTCTTC	CASSPRAGGSPEQFF
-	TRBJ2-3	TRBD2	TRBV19	TGTGCCAGTAGTCTTCCTCACACTAGCGTTGATTTAGATACGCAGTATTTT	CASSLPHTSVDLDTQYF
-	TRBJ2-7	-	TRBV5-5	TGTGCCAGCAGCTTTTCGTACGGAGTTACCTACGAGCAGTACTTC	CASSFSYGVTYEQYF
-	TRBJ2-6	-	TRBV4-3	TGCGCCAGCAGCCAAGATCGGTCCACTGGGGCCAACGTCCTGACTTTC	CASSQDRSTGANVLTF
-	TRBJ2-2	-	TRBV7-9	TGTGCCAGCAGCTTATTACAGGCCGGGGGGGAGCTGTTTTTT	CASSLLQAGGELFF
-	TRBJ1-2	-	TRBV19	TGTGCCAGTAGTATAGGGGAGGGCTATGGCTACACCTTC	CASSIGEGYGYTF
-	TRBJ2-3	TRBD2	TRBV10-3	TGTGCCATCTCAAGCGGGGGGCGCACAGATACGCAGTATTTT	CAISSGGRTDTQYF
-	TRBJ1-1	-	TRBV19	TGTGCCAGTAGTATAGGAGGGAGTCGGACTGAAGCTTTCTTT	CASSIGGSRTEAFF
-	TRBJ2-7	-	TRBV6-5	TGTGCCAGCCGACCCGACGGAGTCTACGAGCAGTACTTC	CASRPDGVYEQYF
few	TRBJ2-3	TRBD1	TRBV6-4	TGTGCCAGCAGTACGACAGGGGGTTCAGATACGCAGTATTTT	CASSTTGGSDTQYF
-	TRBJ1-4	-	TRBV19	TGTGCCAGTAGTATTGCGGGGGCGCCAGAGGAACTGTTTTTT	CASSIAGAPEELFF
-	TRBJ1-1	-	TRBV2	TGTGCCAGCCGGACATTGTTGAACACTGAAGCTTTCTTT	CASRTLLNTEAFF
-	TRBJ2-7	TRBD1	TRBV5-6	TGTGCCAGCAGCAGACCGGGACAGGGGTTTTACGAGCAGTACTTC	CASSRPGQGFYEQYF
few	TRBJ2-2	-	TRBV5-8	TGTGCCAGCAGCTTGGTACAGCTGAACACCGGGGAGCTGTTTTTT	CASSLVQLNTGELFF
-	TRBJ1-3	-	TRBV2	TGTGCCAGCAGTGCAGAACAGGGTATCGGAAACACCATATATTTT	CASSAEQGIGNTIYF
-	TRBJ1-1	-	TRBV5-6	TGTGCCAGCAGAGATATCGGGGGAAGCGGGGAAGGAGCTTTCTTT	CASRDIGGSGEGAFF
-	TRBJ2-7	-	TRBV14	TGTGCCAGCAGCCAAGCTGCGATCGGGAACGAGCAGTACTTC	CASSQAAIGNEQYF
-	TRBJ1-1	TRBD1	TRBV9	TGTGCCAGCACGTCGGGACAGGGGGCCGGCACTGAAGCTTTCTTT	CASTSGQGAGTEAFF